Shown below are 22 T cell receptor beta chains from a single sample sequenced in a study of graft-versus-host responses after intestinal transplantation. Tissue processing of the graft released intraepithelial and lamina propria lymphocytes from it. This table comes from immunoSEQ multiplex PCR, and its TCRdb copy is limited to in-frame clones, with some not included. There are about 14,000 clones in the sample; 65% to 80% occur only once, and 3% to 4% lies in the top ten. The source was ileum tissue, collected just under 28 days after intestinal transplant. All receptors derive from a human patient who received an intestinal transplant, so some T cells may come from the graft donor.

The rearrangement joins TRBV7-9 to TRBJ1-6; TRBD1 matches 9 bases. The germline V gene encodes CDR1 SEHNR and CDR2 FQNEAQ (reference sequence). The ends lost 9 bases at V and 9 bases at J; junction bases unmatched: 6. The CDR3 is 13 amino acids. In nucleotides, the CDR3 is TGTGCCAGTCAGGGGACAGGGCTTTCACCCCTCCACTTT. The encoded protein is CASQGTGLSPLHF.

In its sample, this clone was seen a few times. The V gene is TRBV7-8, the J gene TRBJ1-2, with a tentative D call TRBD1 (6 bases). V was pared by 5 bases and J by 4 bases, with 14 bases between. Germline values: CDR1 SGHVS, CDR2 FQNEAQ. The CDR3 covers 14 residues. CDR3 sequence: CASSPDRIGYGYTF. The CDR3 DNA follows: TGTGCCAGCAGCCCTGACAGGATAGGCTATGGCTACACCTTC.

This chain joins TRBV4-1 and TRBJ1-1, with TRBD1 matching over 8 bases. With V trimmed by 2 bases and J by 1 base, 6 bases remained unmatched. The CDR3 is 16 amino acids. CDR1 and CDR2 (germline): MGHRA, YSYEKL. Here the CDR3 DNA reads TGCGCCAGCAGCCAACACCCCGGGACAGGGAACACTGAAGCTTTCTTT. Amino acid sequence: CASSQHPGTGNTEAFF.

The chain recombines TRBV7-6 with TRBJ2-1; TRBD2 might be the D (5 bases). Germline values: CDR1 SGHVS, CDR2 FNYEAQ. Trimming stripped 3 bases from V and 8 bases from J, with 14 bases between. The CDR3 runs to 14 residues. CDR3 amino acids: CASSFGHRGDEQFF. CDR3 nucleotide sequence: TGTGCCAGCAGCTTTGGGCATCGGGGTGATGAGCAGTTCTTC.

This chain joins TRBV28 and TRBJ1-1, with 12 bases that match TRBD1. Trimming removed 3 bases from V and 2 bases from J; junction bases left unmatched: 4. CDR3 length: 16 residues. The germline V gene has CDR1 MDHEN and CDR2 SYDVKM. CDR3 nucleotide sequence: TGTGCCAGCAGTTTCGGGACAGGGGGCTTAAACACTGAAGCTTTCTTT. Translating gives CASSFGTGGLNTEAFF.

The chain carries TRBV6-6 and TRBJ2-5; TRBD1 is a possible D gene (6 bases). Per germline, CDR1 MNHNY and CDR2 SVGAGI (reference sequence). The CDR3 is made up of 14 amino acids. The V and J ends lost 3 bases and 5 bases respectively, with 13 bases between them. CDR3 sequence (DNA): TGTGCCAGCAGTTATCCAGGGGTTGGGGAGACCCAGTACTTC. It is translated as CASSYPGVGETQYF.

The V and J genes are TRBV18 and TRBJ2-4, with D unresolved. The CDR3 covers 19 residues. V lost 6 bases to trimming and J lost 0 bases, with 24 bases between them. Germline V gives CDR1 KGHSH, CDR2 LQKENI. CDR3: CASSLLTISKQLAKNIQYF. CDR3 coding DNA: TGTGCCAGCTCCCTACTAACCATTTCTAAACAACTAGCCAAAAACATTCAGTACTTC.

This clone was observed a few times. The chain uses TRBV5-4 and TRBJ1-1, with D tentatively TRBD1 (6 bases). Germline V gene lookup returns CDR1 SGHNT and CDR2 YYREEE (reference sequence). The CDR3 length is 13 residues. Trimming took 5 bases from V and 4 from J, leaving 12 bases between them. The CDR3 protein is CASRARQATEAFF. The CDR3 coding sequence is TGTGCCAGCAGAGCTAGACAGGCCACTGAAGCTTTCTTT.

This chain connects TRBV5-6 to TRBJ1-2, with D unresolved. This CDR3 has 13 amino acids. Trimming pared 4 bases from V and 0 bases from J, leaving 7 bases between. Germline loops: CDR1 SGHDT, CDR2 YYEEEE. CDR3 sequence reads: CASSVSSNYGYTF. In nucleotides, the CDR3 is TGTGCCAGCAGCGTGAGCTCTAACTATGGCTACACCTTC.

The rearrangement joins TRBV2 to TRBJ2-3; 9 bases match TRBD2. The CDR3 length is 15 residues. V was clipped by 4 bases and J by 1 base; unmatched bases: 3. CDR1 SNHLY and CDR2 FYNNEI come from the germline V gene. The DNA of the CDR3 is TGTGCCAGCAGTGGTTTAGCGGGAGGCACAGATACGCAGTATTTT. Its protein product is CASSGLAGGTDTQYF.

The CDR3 sequence is CASRRGADTQYF. As DNA, the CDR3 is TGTGCCAGCAGGCGAGGCGCAGATACGCAGTATTTT. The chain has TRBV6-5 and TRBJ2-3, with D uncertain. Germline V CDR1 and CDR2: MNHEY, SVGAGI. V gave up 6 bases and J gave up 4 bases, with 8 bases separating them. The CDR3 spans 12 residues.

The CDR3 nucleotides are TGCGCCAGCAGTCCCGGGACTAGCGGGGTTACAGATACGCAGTATTTT. Its protein product is CASSPGTSGVTDTQYF. The V call is TRBV10-2, the J call TRBJ2-3, with 13 bases lining up with TRBD2. Germline trimming cut 5 bases from V and 3 bases from J; bases unmatched to any gene: 5. The CDR3 is made up of 16 amino acids. Germline V gene data show CDR1 as WSHSY and CDR2 as SAAADI.

The V call is TRBV7-8, the J call TRBJ2-7, with D maybe TRBD2 (7 bases). Trimming shortened V by 6 bases and J by 3 bases, and 21 bases separated the two germline ends. The CDR3 length is 16 residues. Germline CDR1 and CDR2: SGHVS and FQNEAQ. The CDR3 region has the DNA TGTGCCAGCAGTTGGGGGGGGCCCCAACTCAGCTACGAGCAGTACGTC. Encoded protein: CASSWGGPQLSYEQYV.

The chain couples TRBV5-1 to TRBJ2-5; 10 bases match TRBD2. CDR1 and CDR2 from the germline V gene are SGHRS and YFSETQ. The CDR3 covers 15 residues. With V trimmed by 2 bases and J by 4 bases, 5 bases remained unmatched. The CDR3: CASSLAGGPAETQYF. The CDR3 bases are TGCGCCAGCAGCTTAGCGGGGGGGCCAGCAGAGACCCAGTACTTC.

This clone came up a few times. The V and J genes are TRBV28 and TRBJ1-2, with unresolved D. The CDR3 is 13 residues long. Looked up from germline, CDR1 is MDHEN and CDR2 is SYDVKM. V lost 5 bases and J 7 bases, leaving 14 bases between the germline ends. The CDR3 sequence: CASSLPGKGGYTF. In DNA form, the CDR3 reads TGTGCCAGCAGTCTGCCGGGGAAGGGTGGCTACACCTTC.

The chain has TRBV5-1 and TRBJ2-3; maybe TRBD1 (5 bases). CDR1 is SGHRS, CDR2 YFSETQ, per germline. This CDR3 has 16 amino acids. Trimming left V 4 bases short and J 0 bases short, with 15 bases between. CDR3: CASSARQFSSTDTQYF. In DNA, the CDR3 is TGCGCCAGCAGCGCCCGACAGTTTTCTAGCACAGATACGCAGTATTTT.

This clone was counted only a few times. The chain uses TRBV10-1 and TRBJ1-2; 10 positions agree with TRBD1. The junction had 9 bases not matched to a gene; V was cut back by 5 bases and J by 6 bases. Per the germline V gene, CDR1 is WNHNN and CDR2 is SYGVQD (reference sequence). This CDR3 is 15 amino acids long. CDR3 amino acids: CASSSPLTGGDGYTF. As DNA, the CDR3 is TGCGCCAGCAGTTCACCACTGACAGGGGGCGATGGCTACACCTTC.

V gene TRBV10-3 combines with J gene TRBJ1-6; D possibly corresponds to TRBD1 (6 bases). Trimming took off 7 bases at V and 8 bases at J, with 12 bases between the two ends. CDR3 size: 13 residues. CDR1 ENHRY and CDR2 SYGVKD come from the germline V gene. CDR3 in amino acids: CAITDSDHSPLHF. CDR3 nucleotides: TGTGCCATCACGGACAGCGACCATTCACCCCTCCACTTT.

Here the CDR3 reads CASSLSAGGMETQYF. In DNA form, the CDR3 reads TGCGCCAGCAGCTTGAGTGCTGGGGGGATGGAGACCCAGTACTTC. The chain uses TRBV5-1 and TRBJ2-5, with a possible D match to TRBD2 (6 bases). CDR1 is SGHRS, CDR2 YFSETQ, per germline. Trimming cost V 1 base and J 5 bases, with 15 bases left between them. This CDR3 spans 15 amino acids.

The chain couples TRBV25-1 to TRBJ2-7; 8 bases fit TRBD1. CDR1 is MGHDK, CDR2 SYGVNS, per germline. J was trimmed by 2 bases and V by 6 bases; bases with no gene match: 3. CDR3 length: 13 amino acids. Written as DNA, the CDR3 is TGTGCCAGCAGGGGACAGGTCGCCTACGAGCAGTACGTC. It translates to CASRGQVAYEQYV.

CDR3 residues: CASSPGQGNYEQYF. DNA for the CDR3: TGTGCCAGCAGTCCGGGACAAGGCAACTACGAGCAGTACTTC. The chain recombines TRBV13 with TRBJ2-7; weak D call: TRBD1 (6 bases). V dropped 6 bases and J dropped 3 bases, with 15 bases sitting between them. There are 14 residues in the CDR3. In germline, CDR1 is PRHDT, CDR2 FYEKMQ (reference sequence).

V gene TRBV5-1 combines with J gene TRBJ2-5; TRBD2 matches 10 bases. The germline CDR1 and CDR2 sequences are SGHRS and YFSETQ. This CDR3 contains 17 residues. V shed 0 bases and J 2 bases; nucleotides not matched to a gene: 7. The CDR3 region is CASSLGLAGAPQETQYF. The CDR3 region has the DNA TGCGCCAGCAGCTTGGGCCTAGCGGGAGCGCCACAAGAGACCCAGTACTTC.